This T cell receptor beta chain was observed in a study of human T cells and chemical hapten exposure. Time point in this sample: pre-sensitization, week 0. Treatment meaning: therapeutic diphenylcyclopropenone sensitization with weekly scalp DPC. Library preparation tagged each individual cDNA molecule with a unique molecular identifier. TCRdb analysed the RACE reads with MiXCR anew, one entry per CDR3 protein. This table has about 60,000 distinct CDR3 sequences, about 10% appearing once. This clonotype was picked up many times. The sample in question was whole blood, obtained in connection with sensitization to the hapten diphenylcyclopropenone (DPC). The clonotype comes from a middle-aged woman with alopecia areata. Some clones in this sample may be carry-over from other donors' samples.

CDR3 DNA: TGTGCCAGCAGCCATAGGCGGGATGAGCAGTTCTTC. Amino acid sequence: CASSHRRDEQFF. The chain uses TRBV7-2 and TRBJ2-1; D perhaps matches TRBD2 (5 bases). The germline V gene has CDR1 SGHTA and CDR2 FQGNSA. The CDR3 spans 12 residues. V lost 5 bases to trimming and J lost 8 bases, with 10 bases between them. Based on the CDR3 plus reference TRBV7-2 and TRBJ2-1, the full variable domain is GAGVSQSPSNKVTEKGKDVELRCDPISGHTALYWYRQSLGQGLEFLIYFQGNSAPDKSGLPSDRFSAERTGGSVSTLTIQRTQQEDSAVYLCASSHRRDEQFFGPGTRLTVL.